A selection of T cell receptor beta chains follows, all from one sample in a study of blood T cell repertoires in COVID-19. The repertoire was sequenced with immunoSEQ multiplex PCR; TCRdb's copy has only in-frame clones and lacks some. The sample lists around 300,000 clones; 88% were seen once. Source material: PBMCs or T cells enriched from blood (not recorded which). Every receptor here comes from a woman aged 45 to 65 who had recovered from COVID-19. The CDR3 runs from the conserved cysteine through the conserved F or W. The order of the fields is D gene, V gene, J gene, CDR3 protein, CDR3 DNA. D genes are given only for firm matches.

D: TRBD2; V: TRBV28; J: TRBJ2-7; CDR3: CATGGLAGYEQYF; DNA: TGTGCCACGGGAGGGCTAGCGGGCTACGAGCAGTACTTC
D: .; V: TRBV6-5; J: TRBJ1-5; CDR3: CASSYPQGTLLQPQHF; DNA: TGTGCCAGCAGCTACCCTCAGGGGACGTTATTGCAGCCCCAGCATTTT
D: .; V: TRBV27; J: TRBJ2-7; CDR3: CASSRTGLRGYEQYF; DNA: TGTGCCAGCAGCCGAACAGGGCTCCGGGGATACGAGCAGTACTTC
D: .; V: TRBV19; J: TRBJ1-4; CDR3: CASSVINEKLFF; DNA: TGTGCCAGTAGTGTCATCAATGAAAAACTGTTTTTT
D: .; V: TRBV27; J: TRBJ2-3; CDR3: CASSLVAVTDTQYF; DNA: TGTGCCAGCAGTTTAGTGGCGGTCACAGATACGCAGTATTTT
D: TRBD2; V: TRBV11-2; J: TRBJ2-3; CDR3: CASSTHRGSGTQYF; DNA: TGTGCCAGCAGCACCCACCGCGGGAGTGGTACGCAGTATTTT
D: .; V: TRBV4-3; J: TRBJ2-1; CDR3: CASSQYVGRGDRRIF; DNA: TGCGCCAGCAGCCAATATGTTGGTAGGGGGGACAGAAGGATCTTC
D: TRBD2; V: TRBV2; J: TRBJ2-5; CDR3: CASSEWVSGKETQYF; DNA: TGTGCCAGCAGTGAATGGGTTAGCGGGAAAGAGACCCAGTACTTC
D: TRBD1; V: TRBV2; J: TRBJ2-3; CDR3: CASTRIGDRGEDTQYF; DNA: TGTGCCAGCACCCGAATTGGGGACAGGGGGGAAGATACGCAGTATTTT
D: .; V: TRBV7-2; J: TRBJ1-5; CDR3: CASSLGGVMQNQPQHF; DNA: TGTGCCAGCAGCTTAGGGGGAGTGATGCAGAATCAGCCCCAGCATTTT
D: TRBD1; V: TRBV5-4; J: TRBJ1-2; CDR3: CASSQQGVNYGYTF; DNA: TGTGCCAGCAGCCAACAGGGGGTGAACTATGGCTACACCTTC
D: .; V: TRBV28; J: TRBJ1-1; CDR3: CASSSRGANTEAFF; DNA: TGTGCCAGCAGTTCTCGGGGGGCGAACACTGAAGCTTTCTTT